One sample yielded the 3 T cell receptor beta chains listed below, sequenced in a study of shared clonotypes between healthy human individuals. Only in-frame clones appear in the TCRdb table, and some are missing; sequencing was by immunoSEQ multiplex PCR. The table includes about 700,000 clones, 74% detected once. The sequenced sample was memory CD4+ T cells sorted from blood. Subset here: CD45RA-negative fraction. These receptors all come from a woman aged 30 to 39 in good health.

This clone was counted at least ten times. The V gene is TRBV7-9, the J gene TRBJ2-3, with 8 bases identical to TRBD2. J was trimmed by 1 base and V by 3 bases; bases with no gene match: 6. This CDR3 is built from 16 residues. CDR1 and CDR2 from the germline V gene are SEHNR and FQNEAQ (reference sequence). The CDR3 region is CASSFWAGGRTDTQYF. CDR3 bases: TGTGCCAGCAGCTTTTGGGCGGGAGGCCGCACAGATACGCAGTATTTT.

This clone was seen only a few times. The chain uses TRBV6-1 and TRBJ2-2, with D uncertain. V gave up 2 bases and J gave up 5 bases, with 6 bases separating them. Germline CDR1 and CDR2: MNHNS and SASEGT. This CDR3 region has 13 residues. The CDR3 DNA follows: TGTGCCAGCAGTGAATACGGAACCGGGGAGCTGTTTTTT. Translation: CASSEYGTGELFF.

The V gene is TRBV19, the J gene TRBJ2-2, with D uncertain. This CDR3 contains 13 residues. The V gene's germline CDR1 is LNHDA and CDR2 SQIVND (reference sequence). V lost 4 bases, J lost 8 bases, and 11 bases lay in between. The CDR3 region has the DNA TGTGCCAGTAGTAGCCAGGTTTGGGGGGAGCTGTTTTTT. Amino acids: CASSSQVWGELFF.